Below are 20 T cell receptor beta chains sequenced from a single sample in a study of vaccination and CD4 T cells after COVID-19 (dated 2022 in TCRdb). The treatment or condition label for this specimen denotes: approximately 11-day PBMC culture with coronavirus spike peptide pools or control peptides (ViraFEST assay). The method behind the library was PCR. Sequencer: Illumina iSeq 100. At the Johns Hopkins FTIC core, DNA from the cultured CD4+ T cells underwent TCR sequencing with the Oncomine TCR Beta short-read assay. TCRdb reanalyzed the raw reads on its own, using fastp at Q25 for trimming and MiXCR for clone calling, and kept in-frame beta chains. When rows share a CDR3 protein, they turn into one entry using the most common DNA and genes. The sample has about 12,000 distinct CDR3 sequences on record, approximately 60% of them singletons. 22% of the sample belongs to the ten largest clones.

No antigen is known for these receptors. What was sequenced was CD4+ T cells from blood, cultured in vitro. These receptors all stem from a human donor who had recovered from COVID-19.

This rearrangement joins TRBV7-3 to TRBJ1-1; TRBD1 might be the D (6 bases). The germline V gene has CDR1 SGHTA and CDR2 FQGTGA. V was pared by 5 bases and J by 11 bases, with 21 bases between. This CDR3 contains 14 residues. The CDR3 spells CASSTERGGPTAFF. CDR3 DNA sequence: TGTGCCAGCAGCACCGAGCGCGGGGGGCCTACGGCTTTCTTT.

This clonotype has a single count. The chain has TRBV30 and TRBJ1-1; D possibly corresponds to TRBD1 (5 bases). The CDR3 length is 14 residues. The germline V and J ends were trimmed by 3 bases and 6 bases, with 17 bases remaining between them. The germline gives CDR1 GTSNPN, CDR2 SVGIG (reference sequence). In DNA, the CDR3 is TGTGCCTGGAGGCGCTGGCGGGGGAGAGCTGAAGCTTTCTTT. Translating gives CAWRRWRGRAEAFF. The variable domain in full, with the rest retrieved from reference TRBV30 and TRBJ1-1, is SQTIHQWPATLVQPVGSPLSLECTVEGTSNPNLYWYRQAAGRGLQLLFYSVGIGQISSEVPQNLSASRPQDRQFILSSKKLLLSDSGFYLCAWRRWRGRAEAFFGQGTRLTVV.

CDR3 DNA sequence: TGCAGTGCTAGAGGAGGAACTCTAGCGGGAGACGAGCAGTACTTC. This sequence encodes CSARGGTLAGDEQYF. The chain carries TRBV20-1 and TRBJ2-7; 10 nucleotides match TRBD2. With 1 base clipped from V and 5 bases from J, the junction kept 8 bases outside the gene matches. Germline V gene lookup returns CDR1 DFQATT and CDR2 SNEGSKA (reference sequence). The CDR3 runs to 15 residues.

The CDR3 DNA reads as TGTGCCAGCAGCTTAAACAGAGACACTGAAGCTTTCTTT. Its protein is CASSLNRDTEAFF. The V gene is TRBV7-3, the J gene TRBJ1-1; unclear D gene. Germline V gene lookup returns CDR1 SGHTA and CDR2 FQGTGA. CDR3 length: 13 residues. Trimming shortened V by 1 base and J by 3 bases, and 6 bases separated the two germline ends.

This clonotype was observed a few times. The V and J genes are TRBV7-9 and TRBJ2-3, with a tentative D call TRBD2 (5 bases). Trimming pared 1 base from V and 4 bases from J, leaving 6 bases between. CDR3 size: 13 residues. Germline lookup yields CDR1 SEHNR and CDR2 FQNEAQ (reference sequence). The CDR3 sequence is CASSLVGADTQYF. CDR3 coding DNA: TGTGCCAGCAGCTTAGTCGGGGCAGATACGCAGTATTTT.

The chain uses TRBV19 and TRBJ2-3, with unresolved D. The germline V and J ends were trimmed by 5 bases and 4 bases, with 13 bases remaining between them. This CDR3 is built from 14 residues. The germline CDR1 and CDR2 sequences are LNHDA and SQIVND (reference sequence). The CDR3 sequence: CASSQPSAADTQYF. The CDR3 bases are TGTGCCAGTAGTCAGCCCTCCGCCGCAGATACGCAGTATTTT. The full variable domain, completed using reference TRBV19 and TRBJ2-3, is DGGITQSPKYLFRKEGQNVTLSCEQNLNHDAMYWYRQDPGQGLRLIYYSQIVNDFQKGDIAEGYSVSREKKESFPLTVTSAQKNPTAFYLCASSQPSAADTQYFGPGTRLTVL.

The rearrangement uses TRBV6-1 and TRBJ1-5; D unresolved. The length of the CDR3 is 14 residues. Germline V gene lookup returns CDR1 MNHNS and CDR2 SASEGT. Between the trimmed V and J ends, which lost 7 bases and 0 bases, there was a span of 10 bases. The CDR3 region is CASTSGGSNQPQHF. The CDR3, as DNA: TGTGCCAGCACCTCGGGAGGTAGCAATCAGCCCCAGCATTTT.

The sample holds a few counts of this clonotype. The gene calls are TRBV5-4 and TRBJ1-2; the match to TRBD1 covers 8 bases. This CDR3 is 13 amino acids long. After removal of 2 bases from V and 4 bases from J, the junction contained 1 base not matched to a gene. The germline gives CDR1 SGHNT, CDR2 YYREEE (reference sequence). The CDR3 reads CASSFDRGYGYTF. The CDR3 DNA reads as TGTGCCAGCAGCTTCGACAGGGGCTATGGCTACACCTTC.

Remarks on this clonotype: The germline gene is not matched at one end of the junction; a read error may be the cause. V gene TRBV29-1 combines with J gene TRBJ2-7, with 10 bases that match TRBD2. The CDR3 is 21 amino acids. Germline V gene sequence: CDR1 SQVTM, CDR2 ANQGSEA. The CDR3 sequence is CSVEGGDRRTSGELNPLSHTF. The DNA of the CDR3 is TGCAGCGTTGAAGGGGGTGACAGGAGGACTAGCGGAGAGCTTAACCCCCTATCGCATACCTTC.

In DNA form, the CDR3 reads TGCAGTGCTGGACAGACAGGTTATAGCAATCAGCCCCAGCATTTT. Residues: CSAGQTGYSNQPQHF. This chain links TRBV20-1 with TRBJ1-5; D may be TRBD1 (6 bases). V gave up 5 bases and J gave up 0 bases, with 14 bases separating them. The CDR3 runs to 15 residues. Germline assignment: CDR1 DFQATT and CDR2 SNEGSKA (reference sequence).

The chain employs TRBV27 and TRBJ2-7; unclear D gene. This CDR3 has 14 amino acids. Germline CDR1 is MNHEY and CDR2 is SMNVEV (reference sequence). Trimming left V 3 bases short and J 4 bases short, with 13 bases between. The CDR3 loop reads CASSFPPFKYEQYF. CDR3 DNA sequence: TGTGCCAGCAGTTTTCCACCCTTCAAGTACGAGCAGTACTTC.

This clonotype has only a few counts. This rearrangement joins TRBV20-1 to TRBJ1-5; tentatively, D is TRBD1 (5 bases). CDR3 size: 13 residues. Trimming stripped 5 bases from V and 2 bases from J, with 10 bases between. Germline V gene data show CDR1 as DFQATT and CDR2 as SNEGSKA (reference sequence). CDR3 region: CSAGRGGNQPQHF. Written as DNA, the CDR3 is TGCAGTGCTGGGAGGGGCGGCAATCAGCCCCAGCATTTT.

Only one count was recorded for this clonotype. This rearrangement joins TRBV5-1 to TRBJ2-2, with D perhaps TRBD1 (5 bases). This CDR3 has 16 amino acids. Trimming pared 7 bases from V and 0 bases from J, leaving 16 bases between. Germline V gene data show CDR1 as SGHRS and CDR2 as YFSETQ. The CDR3 is CASREGAQANTGELFF. In DNA, the CDR3 is TGCGCCAGCCGCGAAGGAGCACAGGCGAACACCGGGGAGCTGTTTTTT.

CDR3: CASRQTGVGTGELFF. CDR3 bases: TGTGCCAGCAGGCAGACGGGAGTTGGTACCGGGGAGCTGTTTTTT. The chain recombines TRBV7-8 with TRBJ2-2; possibly TRBD2 for D (6 bases). Between the trimmed V and J ends, which lost 6 bases and 5 bases, there was a span of 16 bases. This CDR3 region has 15 residues. The germline gives CDR1 SGHVS, CDR2 FQNEAQ.

Concerning this clonotype: A junction end diverges from the germline sequence, so it may reflect a read error. The chain combines TRBV7-9 with TRBJ2-5; D is undetermined. This CDR3 is 14 amino acids long. Looked up from germline, CDR1 is SEHNR and CDR2 is FQNEAQ (reference sequence). The CDR3 loop is CASSSTPRKEAQYF. The CDR3 nucleotides are TGTGCCAGCAGCTCAACCCCCAGGAAAGAGGCCCAGTACTTC. Looking up the rest from reference TRBV7-9 and TRBJ2-5 gives the full variable domain: DTGVSQNPRHKITKRGQNVTFRCDPISEHNRLYWYRQTLGQGPEFLTYFQNEAQLEKSRLLSDRFSAERPKGSFSTLEIQRTEQGDSAMYLCASSSTPRKEAQYFGPGTRLLVL.

This rearrangement joins TRBV20-1 to TRBJ2-7, with D possibly called TRBD1 or TRBD2 (6 bases each). V was pared by 5 bases and J by 1 base, with 12 bases between. Germline CDR1 and CDR2: DFQATT and SNEGSKA (reference sequence). This CDR3 is 13 amino acids long. CDR3 in DNA: TGCAGTGCTTACGGGGGCGGTTCCTACGAGCAGTACTTC. Its protein is CSAYGGGSYEQYF.

V and J are TRBV6-1 and TRBJ2-3; 7 nucleotides align to TRBD1. This CDR3 contains 15 residues. Germline loops: CDR1 MNHNS, CDR2 SASEGT. J was trimmed by 6 bases and V by 6 bases; bases with no gene match: 12. The DNA for the CDR3 is TGTGCCAGCAGCGCGGCTCACAGGGGTCAGGATACGCAGTATTTT. This sequence encodes CASSAAHRGQDTQYF.

This clonotype was seen a few times. The chain joins TRBV20-1 to TRBJ1-2; D possibly corresponds to TRBD1 (5 bases). CDR3 length: 14 amino acids. Germline CDR1 DFQATT, CDR2 SNEGSKA (reference sequence). V was clipped by 0 bases and J by 4 bases, with 12 bases between them. The CDR3 protein is CSARDLQGGYGYTF. CDR3 bases: TGCAGTGCTAGAGATCTTCAGGGTGGCTATGGCTACACCTTC.

The J gene is TRBJ1-5, the V gene TRBV19; D remains ambiguous. Deletions cut 4 bases from V and 4 bases from J, with 14 bases between. The CDR3 consists of 15 residues. Per germline, CDR1 LNHDA and CDR2 SQIVND (reference sequence). CDR3 nucleotides: TGTGCCAGTAGTAAAGAGCTCCAAGGGAATCAGCCCCAGCATTTT. Protein sequence: CASSKELQGNQPQHF.

The chain links TRBV7-9 to TRBJ2-2; D is undetermined. Germline CDR1 SEHNR, CDR2 FQNEAQ (reference sequence). CDR3 length: 15 amino acids. Trimming removed 2 bases from V and 2 bases from J, with 9 bases in between. CDR3 loop: CASSLNTLNTGELFF. The CDR3 DNA reads TGTGCCAGCAGCTTAAACACCCTAAACACCGGGGAGCTGTTTTTT.